This TCR beta chain was obtained from a study of shared clonotypes between healthy human individuals. The study's findings and limits: Against clonotypes common to all four donors, non-shared ones had lower generation probabilities.

Naive CD4+ cells were CD45RA-selected; the remaining cells were memory. Details on this clone: Its antigen is unknown.

Germline V gene lookup returns CDR1 MGHRA and CDR2 YSYEKL. This CDR3 is built from 13 residues. V gave up 1 base and J gave up 6 bases, with 10 bases separating them. For every subset, genomic DNA was evenly distributed across several immunoSEQ plates. Measured with immunoSEQ multiplex PCR; TCRdb has only the in-frame clones, and not every one. The sample includes more than 850,000 clones, about four fifths seen only once; the top ten take more than 0.5%. The sequenced material came from memory CD4+ T cells from PBMCs. Subset noted: CD45RA-negative fraction. The chain recombines TRBV4-1 with TRBJ2-7; D not resolved. The receptor's source is a man aged 18 to 30 in good health. Some clones in this sample may be carry-over from other donors' samples. CDR3 sequence reads: CASSQVGRREQYF. CDR3 DNA: TGCGCCAGCAGCCAAGTGGGCCGCCGCGAGCAGTACTTC.